Listed below are T cell receptor beta chains from one sample, sequenced in a study of metastatic and nonmetastatic thyroid tumors. TCRdb reanalyzed the PCR reads via MiXCR. The repertoire holds about 16,000 clones, approximately 25% seen once, with 13% in the top ten. The specimen was tumor tissue. The receptor source for this set is a male donor with papillary thyroid cancer or a benign thyroid nodule (not recorded which). Some clones in this sample may be carry-over from other donors' samples. Both conserved end residues are part of each CDR3. D genes are given only for firm matches. Clone size appears in some rows only: once, few, many, or a class for an expanded clone.

V gene	J gene	D gene	clone size	CDR3 DNA	CDR3 protein
TRBV5-4	TRBJ2-2	TRBD1	many	TGTGCCAGCAGTTCCGGGACAGGGGCTATCACCGGGGAGCTGTTTTTT	CASSSGTGAITGELFF
TRBV6-2/TRBV6-3	TRBJ2-1	TRBD2	many	TGTGCCAGCACCCCCCTAGCGGGAACCTACAATGAGCAGTTCTTC	CASTPLAGTYNEQFF
TRBV14	TRBJ1-1	.	many	TGTGCCAGCAGCCAAGAATTGCGGGGGAAGAACACTGAAGCTTTCTTT	CASSQELRGKNTEAFF
TRBV12-3/TRBV12-4	TRBJ1-2	TRBD1	few	TGTGCCAGCAGCCCAGGGGGGTGGTATGGCTACACCTTC	CASSPGGWYGYTF
TRBV27	TRBJ1-6	.	.	TGTGCCAGCAGTTCCTCGACCCGGAATTCACCCCTCCACTTT	CASSSSTRNSPLHF
TRBV5-1	TRBJ1-2	.	.	TGCGCCAGCAAGACGGAGAACTATGGCTACACCTTC	CASKTENYGYTF
TRBV30	TRBJ1-2	.	many	TGTGCCTGGAGTGTAGTAGTGGGGAACAACTATGGCTACACCTTC	CAWSVVVGNNYGYTF
TRBV7-2	TRBJ2-5	.	many	TGTGCCAGCAGCTTGGGGTCATTCCAAGAGACCCAGTACTTC	CASSLGSFQETQYF
TRBV9	TRBJ2-2	TRBD1	.	TGTGCCAGCAGCTTAGGACAGGGTTGGACCGGTGAGCTGTTTTTT	CASSLGQGWTGELFF
TRBV11-2	TRBJ2-1	TRBD2	.	TGTGCCAGCAGCCCTGGACTAGCGGGAGAGTCCAATGAGCAGTTCTTC	CASSPGLAGESNEQFF
TRBV4-1	TRBJ2-7	.	.	TGCGCCAGCAGCCCCGGAACAGGGTTTCACTACGAGCAGTACTTC	CASSPGTGFHYEQYF
TRBV30	TRBJ1-5	.	.	TGTGCCTGGAGTGCCGGGACACATCAGCCCCAGCATTTT	CAWSAGTHQPQHF
TRBV6-1	TRBJ1-5	.	few	TGTGTCAGCAGTGTCCATCAGCCCCAGCATTTT	CVSSVHQPQHF
TRBV6-1	TRBJ1-1	.	many	TGTGCCAGCAGTCCAGATATGAACACTGAAGCTTTCTTT	CASSPDMNTEAFF
TRBV6-1	TRBJ2-7	.	.	TGTGCCAGCAGTGGCCCCTCGGTACAGACCTACGAGCAGTACTTC	CASSGPSVQTYEQYF
TRBV24-1	TRBJ2-5	.	.	TGTGCCACCAGTGAATTCAGGGAGGTGGAGACCCAGTACTTC	CATSEFREVETQYF
TRBV5-1	TRBJ2-3	.	many	TGCGCCAGCAGCTTGGGGGTTGGGACAGATACGCAGTATTTT	CASSLGVGTDTQYF
TRBV24-1	TRBJ2-2	.	many	TGTGCCACCAGTGAGGGTAACACCGGGGAGCTGTTTTTT	CATSEGNTGELFF
TRBV28	TRBJ2-7	TRBD2	.	TGTGCCAGCAGTTTACACCAACGGACTAGCGGGCCTTTATCCTACGAGCAGTACTTC	CASSLHQRTSGPLSYEQYF
TRBV16	TRBJ1-2	.	few	TGTGCCAGCAGCCAACGCCAGGGTTTCGACTCTGGCTACACCTTC	CASSQRQGFDSGYTF
TRBV11-2	TRBJ2-1	.	.	TGTGCCAGCAGCTTGTCGGGATCCTACAATGAGCAGTTCTTC	CASSLSGSYNEQFF
TRBV5-4	TRBJ2-3	.	many	TGTGCCAGCAGCCCGACTCAGGGGACAGATACGCAGTATTTT	CASSPTQGTDTQYF
TRBV11-3	TRBJ1-2	TRBD1	.	TGTGCCAGCAGCACCCCTAGACAGGGGGCTAACTATGGCTACACCTTC	CASSTPRQGANYGYTF
TRBV7-6	TRBJ1-2	TRBD1	few	TGTGCCAGCAGCTTAGGACAGGGTGGCTACACCTTC	CASSLGQGGYTF
TRBV10-3	TRBJ1-4	.	many	TGTGCCAGCGCCAGAGGACGGCCTAATGAAAAACTGTTTTTT	CASARGRPNEKLFF
TRBV27	TRBJ2-3	TRBD2	.	TGTGCCAGCAGTTTGGTCCCGAAGACTAGCGGACGCACAGATACGCAGTATTTT	CASSLVPKTSGRTDTQYF
TRBV20-1	TRBJ2-7	TRBD1	.	TGCAGTGCTTTACAGGGGAAATCCTACGAGCAGTACTTC	CSALQGKSYEQYF
TRBV28	TRBJ2-7	TRBD1	few	TGTGCCAGCAGTTTCGGGGACAGGGCCCCTTACGAGCAGTACTTC	CASSFGDRAPYEQYF
TRBV4-2	TRBJ1-5	.	many	TGTGCCAGCAGCGCTATGAGGGGGGGCGCGAATAGAAGCAATCAGCCCCAGCATTTT	CASSAMRGGANRSNQPQHF
TRBV2	TRBJ2-1	.	few	TGTGCCAGCAATATCGGGGGATACAATGAGCAGTTCTTC	CASNIGGYNEQFF
TRBV6-2/TRBV6-3	TRBJ2-7	.	.	TGTGCCAGCAGCCCCTTGAACGAGCAGTACTTC	CASSPLNEQYF
TRBV6-1	TRBJ1-3	.	medium-sized	TGTGCCAGCAGTTGGGGCAGGGACTCTGGAAACACCATATATTTT	CASSWGRDSGNTIYF
TRBV11-2	TRBJ1-1	.	many	TGTGCCAGCAGCTCCTCAACCCGACGCGCTGAAGCTTTCTTT	CASSSSTRRAEAFF
TRBV6-1	TRBJ1-1	TRBD1	few	TGTGCCAGCAGGAGTACAGGGGCGAACACTGAAGCTTTCTTT	CASRSTGANTEAFF
TRBV11-1	TRBJ2-1	TRBD1	.	TGTGCCAGCAGCCCAGGGGACAGGGGATCAAGGGGTGAGCAGTTCTTC	CASSPGDRGSRGEQFF
TRBV20-1	TRBJ2-7	.	medium-sized	TGCAGTGCTAGGCCGGAGTCTTACGAGCAGTACTTC	CSARPESYEQYF
TRBV6-1	TRBJ1-1	.	.	TGTGCCAGCAGACAGTGGTTGAACACTGAAGCTTTCTTT	CASRQWLNTEAFF
TRBV5-1	TRBJ2-1	TRBD2	.	TGCGCCAGCAGCTCACACTCCGCGGGAGAAGGTAATGAGCAGTTCTTC	CASSSHSAGEGNEQFF
TRBV6-1	TRBJ2-5	TRBD1	.	TGTGCCAGCAGTGAACAGACAGGGGCACAAGAGACCAAGTACTTC	CASSEQTGAQETKYF
TRBV2	TRBJ1-1	.	.	TGTGCCAGCCTGAGGGACTACACTGAAGCTTTCTTT	CASLRDYTEAFF
TRBV13	TRBJ2-1	TRBD1	large	TGTGCCAGCAGCTTGGGACAGGGTCCGTTCTTC	CASSLGQGPFF
TRBV6-1	TRBJ1-2	.	.	TGTGCCACGACCGGGACACCGAATTATGGCTACACCTTC	CATTGTPNYGYTF
TRBV7-2	TRBJ1-2	.	.	TGTGCCAGCAGCTTAGCCGGGACAACTTCTAACTATGGCTACACCTTC	CASSLAGTTSNYGYTF
TRBV27	TRBJ2-7	.	medium-sized	TGTGCCAGCATGGAATGGGGCAGGGGATTCTACGAGCAGTACTTC	CASMEWGRGFYEQYF
TRBV2	TRBJ2-5	TRBD2	many	TGTGCCAGCAAGGAAAACTCGGCTAGCGGGGGGAGGGAGACCCAGTACTTC	CASKENSASGGRETQYF
TRBV24-1	TRBJ1-3	.	medium-sized	TGTGCCACCAGTGGGGACTCTGGAAACACCATATATTTT	CATSGDSGNTIYF
TRBV7-8	TRBJ1-1	.	many	TGTGCCAGCAGCTTAGAACAGAACACTGAAGCTTTCTTT	CASSLEQNTEAFF
TRBV12-3/TRBV12-4	TRBJ1-2	TRBD1	.	TGTGCCAGCAGCCGACAGACAGGGAGTAAATCCGGCTATGGCTACACCTTC	CASSRQTGSKSGYGYTF
TRBV7-2	TRBJ1-1	.	.	TGTGCCAGCAGCTTCTTCCTGAACACTGAAGCTTTCTTT	CASSFFLNTEAFF
TRBV4-2	TRBJ2-3	TRBD2	.	TGTGCCAGCAGCCAAGAGAGGCTAGCGGACTTCACAGATACGCAGTATTTT	CASSQERLADFTDTQYF
TRBV11-2	TRBJ2-2	.	many	TGTGCCAGCAGCTTTTCTAGGGGGTTTGAGACCGGGGAGCTGTTTTTT	CASSFSRGFETGELFF
TRBV11-2	TRBJ1-2	.	.	TGTGCCAGCAGCTTAGAGGGGGGACCCGGGGGTGGCTACACCTTC	CASSLEGGPGGGYTF
TRBV6-1	TRBJ1-6	.	medium-sized	TGTGCCAGCAGTGAACTAGAGGAGAATTCACCCCTCCACTTT	CASSELEENSPLHF
TRBV3-1	TRBJ1-3	.	many	TGTGCCAGCAGCCAAGGGACCGGACAGTACTCTGGAAACACCATATATTTT	CASSQGTGQYSGNTIYF
TRBV5-1	TRBJ2-1	TRBD2	.	TGCGCCAGCAGCCCATCGGGACTAGGTTTGGGTAATGAGCAGTTCTTC	CASSPSGLGLGNEQFF
TRBV27	TRBJ1-1	.	many	TGTGCCACCTCTGAGTTCAGGAACACTGAAGCTTTCTTT	CATSEFRNTEAFF
TRBV20-1	TRBJ2-7	.	many	TGCAGTGCATTACAGGTTTCTCCCTACGAGCAGTACTTC	CSALQVSPYEQYF